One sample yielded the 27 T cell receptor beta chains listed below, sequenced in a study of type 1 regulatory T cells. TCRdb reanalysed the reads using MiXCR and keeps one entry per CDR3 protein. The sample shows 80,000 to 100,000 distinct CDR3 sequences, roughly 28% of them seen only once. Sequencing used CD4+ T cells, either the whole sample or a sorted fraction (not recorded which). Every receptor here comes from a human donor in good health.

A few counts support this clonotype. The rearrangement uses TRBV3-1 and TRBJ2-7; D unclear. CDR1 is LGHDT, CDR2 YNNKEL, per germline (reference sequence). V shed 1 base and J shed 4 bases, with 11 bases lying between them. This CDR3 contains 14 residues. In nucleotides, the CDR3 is TGTGCCAGCAGCCAAGGCCTGGGCGGATACGAGCAGTACTTC. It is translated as CASSQGLGGYEQYF.

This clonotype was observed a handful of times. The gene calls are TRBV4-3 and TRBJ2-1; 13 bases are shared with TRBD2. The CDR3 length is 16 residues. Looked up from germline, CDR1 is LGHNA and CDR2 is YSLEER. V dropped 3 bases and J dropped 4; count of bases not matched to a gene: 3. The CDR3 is CASSQGLAGRYNEQFF. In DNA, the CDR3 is TGCGCCAGCAGCCAGGGACTAGCGGGAAGATACAATGAGCAGTTCTTC.

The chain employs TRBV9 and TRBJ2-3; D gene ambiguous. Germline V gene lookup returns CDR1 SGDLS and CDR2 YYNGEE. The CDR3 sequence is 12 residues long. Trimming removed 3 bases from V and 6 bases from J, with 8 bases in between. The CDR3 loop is CASSESLDTQYF. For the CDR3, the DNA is TGTGCCAGCAGCGAGTCTTTGGATACGCAGTATTTT.

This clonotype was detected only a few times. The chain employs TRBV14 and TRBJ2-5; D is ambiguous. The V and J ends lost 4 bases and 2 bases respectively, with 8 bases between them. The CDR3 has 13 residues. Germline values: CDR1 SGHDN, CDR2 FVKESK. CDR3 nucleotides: TGTGCCAGCAGCCGAGCCCTGCAAGAGACCCAGTACTTC. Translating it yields CASSRALQETQYF.

CDR3 nucleotide sequence: TGTGCCAGCAGCCAAGCGGCGGGGGTAATCGAAAAACTGTTTTTT. Translated: CASSQAAGVIEKLFF. The rearrangement links TRBV3-1 to TRBJ1-4, with a weak D call TRBD1 (5 bases). Per germline, CDR1 LGHDT and CDR2 YNNKEL (reference sequence). This CDR3 is built from 15 residues. V was cut by 1 base and J by 8 bases, with 14 bases left in between.

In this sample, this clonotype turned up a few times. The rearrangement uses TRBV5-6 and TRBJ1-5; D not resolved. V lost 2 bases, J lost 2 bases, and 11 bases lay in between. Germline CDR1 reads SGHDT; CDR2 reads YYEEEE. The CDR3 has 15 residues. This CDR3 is CASSFFPGGNQPQHF. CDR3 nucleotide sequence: TGTGCCAGCAGCTTCTTCCCGGGAGGCAATCAGCCCCAGCATTTT.

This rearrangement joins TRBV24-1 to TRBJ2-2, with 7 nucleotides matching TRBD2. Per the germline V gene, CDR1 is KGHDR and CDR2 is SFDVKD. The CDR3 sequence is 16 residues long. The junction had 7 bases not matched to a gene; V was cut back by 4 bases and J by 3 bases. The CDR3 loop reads CATSDPSGHYTGELFF. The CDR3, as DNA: TGTGCCACCAGTGACCCTAGCGGACATTACACCGGGGAGCTGTTTTTT.

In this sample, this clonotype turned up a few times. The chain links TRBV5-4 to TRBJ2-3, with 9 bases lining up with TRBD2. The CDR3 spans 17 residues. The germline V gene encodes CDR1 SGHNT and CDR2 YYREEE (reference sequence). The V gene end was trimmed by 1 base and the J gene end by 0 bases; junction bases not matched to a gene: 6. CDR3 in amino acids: CASSLRLAGPSTDTQYF. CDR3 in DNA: TGTGCCAGCAGCTTGCGTCTAGCGGGACCTAGCACAGATACGCAGTATTTT.

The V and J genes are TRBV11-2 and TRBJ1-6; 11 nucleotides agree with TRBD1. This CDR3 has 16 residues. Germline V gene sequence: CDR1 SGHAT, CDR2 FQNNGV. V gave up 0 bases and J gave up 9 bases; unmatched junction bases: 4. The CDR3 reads CASSLDPGTGGSPLHF. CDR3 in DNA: TGTGCCAGCAGCTTAGATCCAGGGACAGGGGGTTCACCCCTCCACTTT.

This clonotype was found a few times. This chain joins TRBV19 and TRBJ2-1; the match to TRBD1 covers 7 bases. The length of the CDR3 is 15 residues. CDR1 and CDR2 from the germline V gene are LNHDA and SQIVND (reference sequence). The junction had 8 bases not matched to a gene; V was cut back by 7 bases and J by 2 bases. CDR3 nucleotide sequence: TGTGCCAGTACCCGGGCCGGGACAGCCTACAATGAGCAGTTCTTC. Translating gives CASTRAGTAYNEQFF.

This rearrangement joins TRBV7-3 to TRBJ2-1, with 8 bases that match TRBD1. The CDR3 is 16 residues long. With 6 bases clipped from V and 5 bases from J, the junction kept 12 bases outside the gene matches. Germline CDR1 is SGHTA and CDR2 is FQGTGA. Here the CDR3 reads CASRSRSGTGNNEQFF. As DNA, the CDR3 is TGTGCCAGCAGATCGCGATCCGGGACAGGCAACAATGAGCAGTTCTTC. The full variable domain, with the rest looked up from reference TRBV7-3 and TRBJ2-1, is GAGVSQTPSNKVTEKGKYVELRCDPISGHTALYWYRQSLGQGPEFLIYFQGTGAADDSGLPNDRFFAVRPEGSVSTLKIQRTERGDSAVYLCASRSRSGTGNNEQFFGPGTRLTVL.

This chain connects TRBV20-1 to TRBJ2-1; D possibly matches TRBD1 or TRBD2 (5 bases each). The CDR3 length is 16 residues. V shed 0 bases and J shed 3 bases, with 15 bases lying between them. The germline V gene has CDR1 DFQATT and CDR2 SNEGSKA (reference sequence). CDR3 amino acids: CSARDRPSTGYNEQFF. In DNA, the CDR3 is TGCAGTGCTAGAGACCGTCCTAGCACAGGCTACAATGAGCAGTTCTTC.

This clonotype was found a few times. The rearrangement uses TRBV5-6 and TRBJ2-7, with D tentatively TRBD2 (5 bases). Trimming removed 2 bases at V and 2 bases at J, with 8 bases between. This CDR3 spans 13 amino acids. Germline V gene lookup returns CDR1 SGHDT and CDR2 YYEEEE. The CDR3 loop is CASSLTGTYEQYF. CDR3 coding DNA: TGTGCCAGCAGCTTAACGGGGACCTACGAGCAGTACTTC.

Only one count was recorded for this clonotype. The CDR3 coding sequence is TGCAGTGCTAGCGGAGGGGGAACTGGTACGCAGTATTTT. It translates to CSASGGGTGTQYF. The chain combines TRBV20-1 with TRBJ2-3, with D possibly called TRBD1 or TRBD2 (6 bases each). Germline CDR1 and CDR2: DFQATT and SNEGSKA (reference sequence). The germline V and J ends were trimmed by 3 bases and 8 bases, with 15 bases remaining between them. The CDR3 contains 13 residues.

The CDR3 is CASSVGGGSYNEQFF. CDR3 bases: TGTGCCAGCAGCGTAGGGGGCGGGTCCTACAATGAGCAGTTCTTC. The chain combines TRBV9 with TRBJ2-1; D could derive from TRBD1 or TRBD2 (5 bases each). The germline V gene has CDR1 SGDLS and CDR2 YYNGEE. V was pared by 0 bases and J by 1 base, with 8 bases between. There are 15 residues in the CDR3.

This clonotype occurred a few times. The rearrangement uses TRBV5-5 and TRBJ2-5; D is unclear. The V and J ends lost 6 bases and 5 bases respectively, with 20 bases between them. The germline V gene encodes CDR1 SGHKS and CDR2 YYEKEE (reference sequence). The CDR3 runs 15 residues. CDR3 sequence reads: CASTADPGRWETQYF. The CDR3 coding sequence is TGTGCCAGCACAGCTGACCCGGGCCGCTGGGAGACCCAGTACTTC.

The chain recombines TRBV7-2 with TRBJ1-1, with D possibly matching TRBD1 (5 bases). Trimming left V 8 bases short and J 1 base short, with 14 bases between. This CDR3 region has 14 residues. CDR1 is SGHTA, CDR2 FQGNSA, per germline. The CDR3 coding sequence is TGTGCCAGCGCCCGGGGCTATGGGAACACTGAAGCTTTCTTT. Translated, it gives CASARGYGNTEAFF.

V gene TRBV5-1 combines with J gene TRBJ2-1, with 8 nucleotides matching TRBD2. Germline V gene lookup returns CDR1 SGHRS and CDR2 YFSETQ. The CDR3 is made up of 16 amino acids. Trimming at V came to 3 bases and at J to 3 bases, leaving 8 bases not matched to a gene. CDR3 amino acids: CASSSATSGNYNEQFF. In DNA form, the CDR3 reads TGCGCCAGCAGCTCGGCCACTAGCGGAAACTACAATGAGCAGTTCTTC.

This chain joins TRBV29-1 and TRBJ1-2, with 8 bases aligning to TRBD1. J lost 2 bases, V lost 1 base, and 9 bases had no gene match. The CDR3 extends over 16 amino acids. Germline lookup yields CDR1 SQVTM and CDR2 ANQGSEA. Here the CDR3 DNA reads TGCAGCGTTGAAGCACCCGGGACAGGATTAAACTATGGCTACACCTTC. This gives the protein CSVEAPGTGLNYGYTF.

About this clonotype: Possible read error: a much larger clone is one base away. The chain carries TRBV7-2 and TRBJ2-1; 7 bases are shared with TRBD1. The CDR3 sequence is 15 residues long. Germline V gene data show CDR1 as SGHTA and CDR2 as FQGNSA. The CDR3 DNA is TGTGCCAACAGCTCCTTCCAGGGGGTCTACAATGAGCAGTTCTTC. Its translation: CANSSFQGVYNEQFF.

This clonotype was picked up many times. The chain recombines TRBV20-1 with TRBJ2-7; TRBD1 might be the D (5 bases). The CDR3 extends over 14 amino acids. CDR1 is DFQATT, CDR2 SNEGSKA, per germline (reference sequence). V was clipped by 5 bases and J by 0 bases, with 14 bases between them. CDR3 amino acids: CSARTQGNSYEQYF. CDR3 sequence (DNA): TGCAGTGCTCGCACCCAGGGAAACTCCTACGAGCAGTACTTC.

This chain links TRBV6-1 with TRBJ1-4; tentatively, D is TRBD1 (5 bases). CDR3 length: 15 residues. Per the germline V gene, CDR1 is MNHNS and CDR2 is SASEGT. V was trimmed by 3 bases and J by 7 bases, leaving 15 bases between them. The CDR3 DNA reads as TGTGCCAGCAGTGAGGGACTCCCGGGAGTTGAAAAACTGTTTTTT. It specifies CASSEGLPGVEKLFF.

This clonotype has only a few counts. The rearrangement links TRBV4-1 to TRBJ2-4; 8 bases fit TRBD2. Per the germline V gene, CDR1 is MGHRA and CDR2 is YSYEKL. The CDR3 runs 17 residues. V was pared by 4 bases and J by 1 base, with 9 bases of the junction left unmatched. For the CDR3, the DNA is TGCGCCAGCAGCCGAATCGGACTAGCCAGTGCCAAAAACATTCAGTACTTC. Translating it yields CASSRIGLASAKNIQYF.

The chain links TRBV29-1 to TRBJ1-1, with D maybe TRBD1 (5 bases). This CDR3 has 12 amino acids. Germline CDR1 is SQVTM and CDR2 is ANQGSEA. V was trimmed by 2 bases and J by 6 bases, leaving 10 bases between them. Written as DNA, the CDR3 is TGCAGCGTTGAACGGGGGAAGGCTGAAGCTTTCTTT. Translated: CSVERGKAEAFF.

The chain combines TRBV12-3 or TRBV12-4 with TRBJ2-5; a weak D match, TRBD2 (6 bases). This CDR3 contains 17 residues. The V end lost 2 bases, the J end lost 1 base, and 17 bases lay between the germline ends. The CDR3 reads CASSLRELAGPQETQYF. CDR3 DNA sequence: TGTGCCAGCAGTTTACGGGAACTAGCAGGGCCCCAAGAGACCCAGTACTTC.

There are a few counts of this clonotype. The CDR3 is CSASDTRKNIQYF. CDR3 in DNA: TGCAGTGCTAGTGATACAAGAAAAAACATTCAGTACTTC. The chain couples TRBV20-1 to TRBJ2-4; D unresolved. Germline CDR1 is DFQATT and CDR2 is SNEGSKA (reference sequence). The V end lost 3 bases, the J end lost 4 bases, and 10 bases lay between the germline ends. This CDR3 region has 13 residues.

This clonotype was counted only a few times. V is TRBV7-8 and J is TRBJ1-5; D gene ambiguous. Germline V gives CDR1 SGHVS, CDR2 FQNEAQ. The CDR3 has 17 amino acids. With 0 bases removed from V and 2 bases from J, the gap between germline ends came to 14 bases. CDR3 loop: CASSLATTVGGNQPQHF. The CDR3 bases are TGTGCCAGCAGCTTAGCGACTACAGTTGGGGGCAATCAGCCCCAGCATTTT.